The 14 T cell receptor beta chains presented below share a single source sample, sequenced in a study of control samples from healthy donors and cancer patients. Produced via immunoSEQ multiplex PCR; TCRdb's table is partial and in-frame only. The table includes about 73,000 clones, roughly 94% detected once. Sequences were obtained from blood. These receptor sequences come from a woman aged 40 to 49 in good health.

V is TRBV28 and J is TRBJ1-4; the D gene is possibly TRBD1 (6 bases). The germline V gene encodes CDR1 MDHEN and CDR2 SYDVKM. V was trimmed by 8 bases and J by 2 bases, leaving 9 bases between them. This CDR3 is 13 amino acids long. In nucleotides, the CDR3 is TGTGCCAGCTTTGGACAGACTAATGAAAAACTGTTTTTT. It translates to CASFGQTNEKLFF.

The genes are TRBV11-2 and TRBJ2-1; TRBD2 matches 9 bases. The CDR3 consists of 16 residues. After removal of 0 bases from V and 6 bases from J, the junction contained 6 bases not matched to a gene. In germline, CDR1 is SGHAT, CDR2 FQNNGV. Written as DNA, the CDR3 is TGTGCCAGCAGCTTAGATTTGTCTAGCGGGGTCAATGAGCAGTTCTTC. As protein: CASSLDLSSGVNEQFF. The full variable domain, rest sourced from reference TRBV11-2 and TRBJ2-1, is EAGVAQSPRYKIIEKRQSVAFWCNPISGHATLYWYQQILGQGPKLLIQFQNNGVVDDSQLPKDRFSAERLKGVDSTLKIQPAKLEDSAVYLCASSLDLSSGVNEQFFGPGTRLTVL.

The rearrangement links TRBV11-3 to TRBJ2-1, with a weak D call TRBD1 (5 bases). Germline V gives CDR1 SGHNT, CDR2 YENEEA. The CDR3 covers 14 residues. Trimming took 5 bases from V and 8 from J, leaving 16 bases between them. CDR3 nucleotide sequence: TGTGCCAGCAGCCCGTCAGGGCCTGAGGATGAGCAGTTCTTC. As protein: CASSPSGPEDEQFF.

The gene calls are TRBV9 and TRBJ1-2, with a tentative D call TRBD1 (6 bases). V lost 5 bases, J lost 5 bases, and 13 bases lay in between. CDR1 SGDLS and CDR2 YYNGEE come from the germline V gene. This CDR3 has 13 residues. CDR3 sequence reads: CASSGGTRYGYTF. In DNA, the CDR3 is TGTGCCAGCAGTGGGGGCACTCGATATGGCTACACCTTC.

The CDR3 nucleotides are TGTGCCAGCAGCAGAAGGACTGAGCCTTCCTATGGCTACACCTTC. Amino acids: CASSRRTEPSYGYTF. The chain joins TRBV5-5 to TRBJ1-2; D gene unclear. Trimming took off 4 bases at V and 4 bases at J, with 17 bases between the two ends. Germline V gene sequence: CDR1 SGHKS, CDR2 YYEKEE (reference sequence). CDR3 length: 15 residues.

The chain combines TRBV19 with TRBJ2-3; D may be TRBD1 (6 bases). The CDR3 length is 19 residues. The V end was cut by 6 bases, the J end by 1 base, with 26 bases between. The V gene's germline CDR1 is LNHDA and CDR2 SQIVND (reference sequence). CDR3 residues: CASSFRPWRQGSGTDTQYF. Written as DNA, the CDR3 is TGTGCCAGTAGCTTTAGACCTTGGAGGCAGGGGTCAGGCACAGATACGCAGTATTTT.

CDR3 sequence: CASSSPGQGATNEKLFF. DNA for the CDR3: TGTGCCAGCAGCTCGCCGGGACAGGGGGCAACTAATGAAAAACTGTTTTTT. V usage is TRBV5-8 and J usage is TRBJ1-4; 11 bases are a match to TRBD1. CDR1 and CDR2 (germline): SGHTS, YDEGEE. J gave up 0 bases and V 3 bases, and 4 bases lay outside the gene matches. The CDR3 length is 17 residues.

CDR3 residues: CASPGRPYEQYF. The DNA of the CDR3 is TGTGCAAGCCCCGGGAGACCCTACGAGCAGTACTTC. The chain carries TRBV12-2 and TRBJ2-7; TRBD2 was called by the table and not checked on the DNA. TRBV12-2 counts as a pseudogene. The CDR3 loop spans 12 amino acids.

CDR3 residues: CASSIPTYYTEAFF. CDR3 coding DNA: TGTGCCAGTAGTATCCCGACATATTACACTGAAGCTTTCTTT. This chain links TRBV19 with TRBJ1-1; no firm D call. CDR1 is LNHDA, CDR2 SQIVND, per germline (reference sequence). V lost 3 bases and J lost 3, with 11 bases in between. This CDR3 spans 14 amino acids.

This clone was found a few times. The chain has TRBV4-1 and TRBJ2-2; maybe TRBD2 (6 bases). The V gene lost 1 base and the J gene lost 0 bases, with 15 bases spanning the gap. Germline V gene data show CDR1 as MGHRA and CDR2 as YSYEKL. This CDR3 region has 18 residues. The CDR3 coding sequence is TGCGCCAGCAGCCAAGGTCCCCGGGGGTCATCGAACACCGGGGAGCTGTTTTTT. Protein: CASSQGPRGSSNTGELFF.

The V call is TRBV19, the J call TRBJ1-3; D possibly corresponds to TRBD1 (6 bases). The V end lost 4 bases, the J end lost 2 bases, and 18 bases lay between the germline ends. Per the germline V gene, CDR1 is LNHDA and CDR2 is SQIVND (reference sequence). CDR3 length equals 17 residues. The chain's CDR3 is CASSTRYRTATGNTIYF. CDR3 bases: TGTGCCAGTAGTACCCGTTACCGGACAGCCACTGGAAACACCATATATTTT.

The rearrangement joins TRBV4-3 to TRBJ2-7, with no clear D. Germline CDR1 and CDR2: LGHNA and YSLEER. V was trimmed by 1 base and J by 4 bases, leaving 14 bases between them. This CDR3 has 15 amino acids. CDR3 in DNA: TGCGCCAGCAGCCAAGTAAAGGGAACGACTTACGAGCAGTACTTC. This encodes CASSQVKGTTYEQYF.

The chain has TRBV19 and TRBJ1-1; weak D call: TRBD1 (5 bases). This CDR3 is 15 amino acids long. Trimming left V 3 bases short and J 4 bases short, with 15 bases between. Looked up from germline, CDR1 is LNHDA and CDR2 is SQIVND (reference sequence). CDR3 bases: TGTGCCAGTAGTATGGGAGGGGAAGGTTCCACTGAAGCTTTCTTT. It is translated as CASSMGGEGSTEAFF.

The chain carries TRBV19 and TRBJ1-4; possibly TRBD1 for D (5 bases). The germline CDR1 and CDR2 sequences are LNHDA and SQIVND (reference sequence). V dropped 6 bases and J dropped 8 bases, with 16 bases sitting between them. This CDR3 is built from 14 residues. CDR3 coding DNA: TGTGCCAGTAGGCCGGGGCACTCGAGGGAAAAACTGTTTTTT. Translation gives CASRPGHSREKLFF.